One sample yielded the 9 T cell receptor beta chains listed below, sequenced in a study of OX40 agonist ivuxolimab in advanced cancers. The table came from immunoSEQ multiplex PCR; TCRdb's copy has only in-frame clones and leaves some out. The table has 98,000 or so clones, approximately 90% seen once. The material was CD4+ or CD8+ T cells sorted from blood, obtained in a trial of the OX40 agonist ivuxolimab. These receptors all stem from an adult with an advanced solid tumor such as melanoma, head and neck, liver or kidney cancer.

V gene TRBV28 combines with J gene TRBJ2-7; 9 bases map to TRBD1. With V trimmed by 4 bases and J by 2 bases, 6 bases remained unmatched. The CDR3 extends over 15 amino acids. Per germline, CDR1 MDHEN and CDR2 SYDVKM. CDR3 in amino acids: CASSSSGTGTYEQYF. The CDR3, as DNA: TGTGCCAGCAGTTCGTCCGGGACAGGGACCTACGAGCAGTACTTC.

V is TRBV11-3 and J is TRBJ2-3; the match to TRBD2 covers 10 bases. This CDR3 has 16 residues. V lost 4 bases, J lost 9 bases, and 13 bases stayed unmatched. Germline CDR1 reads SGHNT; CDR2 reads YENEEA. The CDR3 bases are TGTGCCAGCAGCTCAGGGGGGGCTAGCGGGAGAGACACGCAGTATTTT. It is translated as CASSSGGASGRDTQYF.

The CDR3 region has the DNA TGCGCCAGCAGTCCATACAGGGTTATAGCTGAAGCTTTCTTT. It is translated as CASSPYRVIAEAFF. The rearrangement links TRBV23-1 to TRBJ1-1; D is perhaps TRBD1 (6 bases). TRBV23-1 is assigned to the ORF class and has an uncertain function. Trimming removed 4 bases at V and 6 bases at J, with 15 bases between. This CDR3 contains 14 residues.

This sequence joins TRBV10-3 and TRBJ1-3; tentative D call: TRBD1 (5 bases). Between the trimmed V and J ends, which lost 10 bases and 2 bases, there was a span of 12 bases. This CDR3 spans 13 amino acids. The germline V gene encodes CDR1 ENHRY and CDR2 SYGVKD. CDR3 nucleotide sequence: TGTGCCAGGCCCCGGGACCCTGGAAACACCATATATTTT. Its protein product is CARPRDPGNTIYF.

The V call is TRBV7-6, the J call TRBJ2-3, with a weak D call TRBD2 (5 bases). V was cut by 2 bases and J by 2 bases, with 14 bases left in between. Germline CDR1 reads SGHVS; CDR2 reads FNYEAQ. The CDR3 consists of 16 residues. The CDR3 sequence: CASSLRQVGDTDTQYF. In DNA form, the CDR3 reads TGTGCCAGCAGCTTACGTCAAGTGGGAGACACAGATACGCAGTATTTT.

The J gene is TRBJ2-7, the V gene TRBV7-3; the D gene is possibly TRBD1 (6 bases). Germline V gives CDR1 SGHTA, CDR2 FQGTGA. V was clipped by 5 bases and J by 0 bases, with 17 bases between them. This CDR3 spans 16 amino acids. CDR3 nucleotides: TGTGCCAGCAGCCCCTCGGGACACTGTTCCTCCTACGAGCAGTACGTC. Translation: CASSPSGHCSSYEQYV.

The table lists this clone with a few counts. The rearrangement uses TRBV28 and TRBJ1-1, with TRBD1 matching 7 bases. Trimming cost V 7 bases and J 0 bases; bases outside gene matches: 2. Germline values: CDR1 MDHEN, CDR2 SYDVKM. The CDR3 spans 13 residues. CDR3 sequence (DNA): TGTGCCAGCACTGGGACAGTGAACACTGAAGCTTTCTTT. Protein sequence: CASTGTVNTEAFF. Variable domain in full (rest from reference TRBV28 and TRBJ1-1): DVKVTQSSRYLVKRTGEKVFLECVQDMDHENMFWYRQDPGLGLRLIYFSYDVKMKEKGDIPEGYSVSREKKERFSLILESASTNQTSMYLCASTGTVNTEAFFGQGTRLTVV.

The chain joins TRBV5-1 to TRBJ2-2; D remains ambiguous. Germline V lookup: CDR1 SGHRS, CDR2 YFSETQ. CDR3 length equals 13 residues. Trimming shortened V by 6 bases and J by 4 bases, and 10 bases separated the two germline ends. The CDR3 here is CASTADSTGELFF. The CDR3 nucleotides are TGCGCCAGCACCGCGGATAGCACCGGGGAGCTGTTTTTT. Full variable domain (remainder filled in from reference TRBV5-1 and TRBJ2-2): KAGVTQTPRYLIKTRGQQVTLSCSPISGHRSVSWYQQTPGQGLQFLFEYFSETQRNKGNFPGRFSGRQFSNSRSEMNVSTLELGDSALYLCASTADSTGELFFGEGSRLTVL.

Points on this clone: The sample carries other DNA sequences with the same CDR3. The J gene is TRBJ2-1, the V gene TRBV7-2; 13 positions match TRBD2. Germline values: CDR1 SGHTA, CDR2 FQGNSA. Trimming removed 5 bases from V and 3 bases from J; junction bases left unmatched: 1. The CDR3 loop spans 15 amino acids. The CDR3 region has the DNA TGTGCCAGCAGCCGGACTAGCGGGAGCTACAATGAGCAGTTCTTC. The encoded protein is CASSRTSGSYNEQFF. Full variable domain (rest looked up from reference TRBV7-2 and TRBJ2-1): GAGVSQSPSNKVTEKGKDVELRCDPISGHTALYWYRQSLGQGLEFLIYFQGNSAPDKSGLPSDRFSAERTGGSVSTLTIQRTQQEDSAVYLCASSRTSGSYNEQFFGPGTRLTVL.